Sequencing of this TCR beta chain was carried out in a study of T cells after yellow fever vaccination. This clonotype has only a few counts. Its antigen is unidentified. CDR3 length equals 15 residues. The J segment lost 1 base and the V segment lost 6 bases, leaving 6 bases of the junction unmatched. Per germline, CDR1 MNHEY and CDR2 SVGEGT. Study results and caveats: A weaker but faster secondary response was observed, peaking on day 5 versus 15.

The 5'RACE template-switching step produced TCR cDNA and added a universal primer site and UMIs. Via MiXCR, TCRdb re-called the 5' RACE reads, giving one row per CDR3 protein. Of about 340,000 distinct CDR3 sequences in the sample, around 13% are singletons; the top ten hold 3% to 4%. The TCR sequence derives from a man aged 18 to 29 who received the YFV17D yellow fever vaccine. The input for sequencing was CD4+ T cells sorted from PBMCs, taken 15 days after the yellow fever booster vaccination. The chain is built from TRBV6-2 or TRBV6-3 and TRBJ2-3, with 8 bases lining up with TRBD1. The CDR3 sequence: CASSQQTGGTDTQYF. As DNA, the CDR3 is TGTGCCAGCAGCCAACAGACAGGGGGCACAGATACGCAGTATTTT.